This T cell receptor beta chain was identified during a study of cytomegalovirus exposure and HLA in healthy donors. Study findings and constraints: The authors enumerated roughly 160 TCR beta chains as linked to cytomegalovirus. Indistinguishability led to the exclusion of some V segments, TRBV6-2 and TRBV6-3 included.

With respect to this clone: Its antigen is undetermined.

V shed 1 base and J shed 5 bases, with 12 bases lying between them. Germline V gene lookup returns CDR1 SGHTA and CDR2 FQGTGA. The CDR3 loop spans 14 amino acids. The PCR had 60 Vbeta and 13 Jbeta primers. In the authors' workflow: Later, an analysis found some 80 million unique TCR beta chains, and about 10 million of these were shared. Profiling relied on immunoSEQ multiplex PCR, and the TCRdb table lists in-frame clones only, not all of them. Clone size and V and J calls were adopted from that table, with D and trimming inferred from the DNA. The sample holds some 92,000 clones, 75% to 85% seen once.

The sequenced material came from PBMCs. This chain uses TRBV7-3 with TRBJ2-7; tentative D call: TRBD2 (5 bases). The source is a man aged 18 to 30 in good health and CMV-seropositive. The CDR3 region is CASSLNSLTNEQYF. CDR3 nucleotide sequence: TGTGCCAGCAGCTTAAACTCATTGACTAACGAGCAGTACTTC.